Presented here are 6 T cell receptor beta chains from one specimen sequenced in a study of blood T cell repertoires in COVID-19. Profiled with immunoSEQ multiplex PCR; TCRdb holds only in-frame clones, not every one. The sample contains roughly 130,000 clones, 70% to 85% of which appear only once. The material sequenced was peripheral blood. These receptors were taken from a man aged 55 to 70 with acute or convalescent COVID-19.

The chain combines TRBV27 with TRBJ2-7; D uncertain. Trimming removed 3 bases from V and 0 bases from J, with 6 bases in between. The germline gives CDR1 MNHEY, CDR2 SMNVEV (reference sequence). The CDR3 has 13 residues. CDR3 sequence (DNA): TGTGCCAGCAGTTTGGCAGGCTCCTACGAGCAGTACTTC. As protein: CASSLAGSYEQYF.

The V and J genes are TRBV4-1 and TRBJ2-5; D gene uncertain. Germline values: CDR1 MGHRA, CDR2 YSYEKL. The CDR3 covers 14 residues. With 1 base removed from V and 2 bases from J, the gap between germline ends came to 8 bases. CDR3 protein: CASSQVTAQETQYF. The CDR3, as DNA: TGCGCCAGCAGCCAAGTAACAGCACAAGAGACCCAGTACTTC.

The chain links TRBV4-3 to TRBJ1-2; possibly TRBD1 for D (5 bases). CDR3 length equals 14 residues. Germline CDR1 reads LGHNA; CDR2 reads YSLEER. Trimming cost V 3 bases and J 8 bases, with 16 bases left between them. The chain's CDR3 is CASSHLQGGRGYTF. The CDR3 DNA follows: TGCGCCAGCAGCCACCTCCAGGGCGGTCGGGGCTACACCTTC.

The V gene is TRBV9, the J gene TRBJ2-1; no definite D call. CDR1 is SGDLS and CDR2 is YYNGEE in the germline V gene. The CDR3 extends over 14 amino acids. Between the trimmed V and J ends, which lost 0 bases and 8 bases, there was a span of 12 bases. CDR3 sequence: CASSVAHGGDEQFF. The CDR3 DNA sequence: TGTGCCAGCAGCGTAGCTCATGGCGGCGATGAGCAGTTCTTC.

This clone was counted many times. The chain is built from TRBV27 and TRBJ2-2; D call uncertain. The CDR3 sequence is 15 residues long. The V gene's germline CDR1 is MNHEY and CDR2 SMNVEV (reference sequence). The V end was cut by 1 base, the J end by 2 bases, with 8 bases between. In DNA form, the CDR3 reads TGTGCCAGCAGTTTATATGGCAGAAACACCGGGGAGCTGTTTTTT. It is translated as CASSLYGRNTGELFF.

The gene calls are TRBV6-2 or TRBV6-3 and TRBJ2-1, with a possible D match to TRBD2 (6 bases). CDR1 and CDR2 (germline): MNHEY, SVGEGT. This CDR3 spans 16 amino acids. V was pared by 7 bases and J by 3 bases, with 19 bases between. Here the CDR3 DNA reads TGTGCCAGCACCCCGGGGTCGGGAGTGGTCTACAATGAGCAGTTCTTC. It translates to CASTPGSGVVYNEQFF.